Each of the 3 T cell receptor beta chains below was sequenced from the same sample in a study of cytomegalovirus exposure and HLA in healthy donors. PCR employed 60 Vbeta and 13 Jbeta primers. Libraries were prepared by immunoSEQ multiplex PCR; TCRdb keeps only in-frame clonotypes and omits some of them. In the table there are roughly 160,000 clones, over 70% of which are singletons. Input material: PBMCs. The receptors derive from a man in his thirties or forties in good health and CMV-seronegative.

The rearrangement links TRBV7-8 to TRBJ2-7, with 10 bases aligning to TRBD2. The ends lost 3 bases at V and 0 bases at J; junction bases unmatched: 2. There are 15 residues in the CDR3. Germline V gene sequence: CDR1 SGHVS, CDR2 FQNEAQ. CDR3 residues: CASSFRLAGSYEQYF. Here the CDR3 DNA reads TGTGCCAGCAGCTTTCGACTAGCGGGCTCCTACGAGCAGTACTTC.

This clone showed up just once. The chain links TRBV10-3 to TRBJ1-1; 7 nucleotides align to TRBD1. This CDR3 has 13 residues. The V segment lost 7 bases and the J segment 3 bases; nucleotides outside the gene matches: 5. The germline V gene encodes CDR1 ENHRY and CDR2 SYGVKD. The CDR3 sequence: CAINYDRDTEAFF. CDR3 sequence (DNA): TGTGCCATCAATTACGACAGGGACACTGAAGCTTTCTTT.

The chain joins TRBV5-1 to TRBJ1-5, with 10 bases lining up with TRBD1. Trimming took 2 bases from V and 0 from J; bases not matched to a gene: 8. The CDR3 contains 18 residues. The germline CDR1 and CDR2 sequences are SGHRS and YFSETQ. The CDR3 loop is CASSFRDRGPYSNQPQHF. CDR3 bases: TGCGCCAGCAGCTTCCGGGACAGGGGCCCCTATAGCAATCAGCCCCAGCATTTT.